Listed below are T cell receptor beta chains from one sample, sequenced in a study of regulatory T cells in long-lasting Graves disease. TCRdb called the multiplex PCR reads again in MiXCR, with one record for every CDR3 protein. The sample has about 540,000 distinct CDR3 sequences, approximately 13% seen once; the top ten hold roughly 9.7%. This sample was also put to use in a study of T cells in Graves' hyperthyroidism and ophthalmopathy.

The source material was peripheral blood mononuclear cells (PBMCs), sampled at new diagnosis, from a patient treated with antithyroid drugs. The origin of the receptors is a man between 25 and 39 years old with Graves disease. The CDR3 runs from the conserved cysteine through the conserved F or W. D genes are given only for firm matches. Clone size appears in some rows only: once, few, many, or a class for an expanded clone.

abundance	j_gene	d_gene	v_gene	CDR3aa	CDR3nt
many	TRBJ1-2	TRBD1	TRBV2	CASSPIRQGTGYTF	TGTGCCAGCAGTCCTATCCGACAGGGGACTGGCTACACCTTC
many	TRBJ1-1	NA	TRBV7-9	CASTVGTEAFF	TGTGCCAGCACCGTCGGCACTGAAGCTTTCTTT
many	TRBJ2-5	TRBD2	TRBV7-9	CASSVSGRGETQYF	TGTGCCAGCAGCGTTAGCGGGAGGGGAGAGACCCAGTACTTC
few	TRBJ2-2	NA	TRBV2	CASNVMGLNTGELFF	TGTGCCAGCAACGTAATGGGATTGAACACCGGGGAGCTGTTTTTT
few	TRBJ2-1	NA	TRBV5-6	CASSSDLRNEQFF	TGTGCCAGCAGCTCCGATTTGAGGAATGAGCAGTTCTTC
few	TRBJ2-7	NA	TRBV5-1	CASREEGYSSYEQYF	TGCGCCAGCAGGGAGGAGGGCTATAGCTCCTACGAGCAGTACTTC
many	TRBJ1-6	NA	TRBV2	CASSEGGLGSPLHF	TGTGCCAGCAGTGAAGGGGGTCTAGGGTCACCCCTCCACTTT
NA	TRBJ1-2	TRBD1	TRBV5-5	CASSFSRTGGLYGYTF	TGTGCCAGCAGCTTCAGCAGGACAGGGGGATTATATGGCTACACCTTC
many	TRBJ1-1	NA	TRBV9	CASSSWDSNTEAFF	TGTGCCAGCAGCTCATGGGACTCGAACACTGAAGCTTTCTTT
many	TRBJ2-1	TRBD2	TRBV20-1	CSARGTLAEWNEQFF	TGCAGTGCTAGAGGGACCCTAGCGGAGTGGAATGAGCAGTTCTTC